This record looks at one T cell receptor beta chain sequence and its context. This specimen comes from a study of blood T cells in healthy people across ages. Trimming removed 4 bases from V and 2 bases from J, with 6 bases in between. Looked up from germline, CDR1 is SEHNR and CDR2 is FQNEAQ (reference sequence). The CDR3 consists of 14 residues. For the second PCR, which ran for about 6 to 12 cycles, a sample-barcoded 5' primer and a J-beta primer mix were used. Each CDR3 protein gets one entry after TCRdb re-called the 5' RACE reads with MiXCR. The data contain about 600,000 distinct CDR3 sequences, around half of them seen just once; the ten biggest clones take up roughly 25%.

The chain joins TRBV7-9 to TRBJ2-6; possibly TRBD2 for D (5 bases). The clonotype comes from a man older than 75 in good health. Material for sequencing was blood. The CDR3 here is CASSWEPGANVLTF. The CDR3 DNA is TGTGCCAGCAGCTGGGAGCCTGGGGCCAACGTCCTGACTTTC.